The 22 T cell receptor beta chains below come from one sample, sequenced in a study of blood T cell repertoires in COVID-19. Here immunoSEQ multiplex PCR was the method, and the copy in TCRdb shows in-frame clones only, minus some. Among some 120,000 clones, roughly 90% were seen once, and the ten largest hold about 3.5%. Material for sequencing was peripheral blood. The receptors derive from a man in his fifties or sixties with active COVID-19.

The DNA of the CDR3 is TGTGCCAGCAGCTTAGAGACAGTGAGCTCTGGAAACACCATATATTTT. This gives the protein CASSLETVSSGNTIYF. The J gene is TRBJ1-3, the V gene TRBV11-2; a weak D match, TRBD1 (5 bases). Germline assignment: CDR1 SGHAT and CDR2 FQNNGV. V lost 0 bases, J lost 0 bases, and 9 bases lay in between. The CDR3 loop spans 16 amino acids.

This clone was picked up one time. Here the CDR3 reads CASFIRGQNTEAFF. CDR3 nucleotide sequence: TGTGCCAGCTTTATTCGGGGTCAGAACACTGAAGCTTTCTTT. The gene calls are TRBV6-6 and TRBJ1-1, with D uncertain. The CDR3 contains 14 residues. Trimming took off 8 bases at V and 1 base at J, with 14 bases between the two ends. Germline values: CDR1 MNHNY, CDR2 SVGAGI (reference sequence).

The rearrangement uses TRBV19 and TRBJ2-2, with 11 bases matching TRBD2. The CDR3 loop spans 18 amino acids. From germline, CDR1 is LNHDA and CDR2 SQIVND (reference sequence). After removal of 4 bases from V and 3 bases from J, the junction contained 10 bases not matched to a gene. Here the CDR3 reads CASSRRLLAGDYTGELFF. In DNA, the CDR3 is TGTGCCAGTAGTAGACGATTACTAGCGGGGGACTACACCGGGGAGCTGTTTTTT.

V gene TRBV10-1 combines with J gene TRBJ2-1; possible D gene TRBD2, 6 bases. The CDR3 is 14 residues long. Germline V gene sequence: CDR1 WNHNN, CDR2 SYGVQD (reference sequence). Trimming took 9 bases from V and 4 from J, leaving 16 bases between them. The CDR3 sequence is CASPPGLPYNEQFF. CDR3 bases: TGCGCCAGTCCCCCGGGACTCCCATACAATGAGCAGTTCTTC.

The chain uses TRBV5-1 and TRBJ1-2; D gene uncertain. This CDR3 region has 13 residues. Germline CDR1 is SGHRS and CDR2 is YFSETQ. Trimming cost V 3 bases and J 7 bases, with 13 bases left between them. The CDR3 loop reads CASSYEERFGYTF. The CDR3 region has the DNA TGCGCCAGCAGCTATGAGGAGCGGTTTGGCTACACCTTC.

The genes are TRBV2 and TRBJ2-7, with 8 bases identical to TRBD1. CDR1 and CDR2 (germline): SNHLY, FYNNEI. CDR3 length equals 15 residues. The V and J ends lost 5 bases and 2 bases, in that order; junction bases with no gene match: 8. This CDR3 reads CASSIAGTGAYEQYF. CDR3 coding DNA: TGTGCCAGCAGTATAGCCGGGACAGGAGCCTACGAGCAGTACTTC.

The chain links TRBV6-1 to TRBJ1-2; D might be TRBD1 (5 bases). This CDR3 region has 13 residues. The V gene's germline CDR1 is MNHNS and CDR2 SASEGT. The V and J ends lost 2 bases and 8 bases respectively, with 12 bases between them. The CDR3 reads CASSEQGYQGYTF. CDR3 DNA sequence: TGTGCCAGCAGTGAACAGGGATATCAAGGCTACACCTTC.

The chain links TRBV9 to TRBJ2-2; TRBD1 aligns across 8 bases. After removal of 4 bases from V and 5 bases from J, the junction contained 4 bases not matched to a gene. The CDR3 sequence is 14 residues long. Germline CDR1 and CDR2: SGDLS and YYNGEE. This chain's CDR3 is CASSPRQGTGELFF. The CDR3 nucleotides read TGTGCCAGCAGCCCGCGACAGGGGACCGGGGAGCTGTTTTTT.

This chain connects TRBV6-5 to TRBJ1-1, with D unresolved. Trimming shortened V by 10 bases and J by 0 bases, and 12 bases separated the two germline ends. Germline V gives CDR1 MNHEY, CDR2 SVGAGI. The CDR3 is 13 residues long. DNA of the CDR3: TGTGCCACCTCGAATACAGTGAACACTGAAGCTTTCTTT. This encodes CATSNTVNTEAFF.

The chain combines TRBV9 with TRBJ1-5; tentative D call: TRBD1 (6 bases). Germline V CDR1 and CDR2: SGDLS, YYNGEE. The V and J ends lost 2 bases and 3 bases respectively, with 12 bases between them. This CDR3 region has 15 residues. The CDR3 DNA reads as TGTGCCAGCAGCGTTACAGGGACCAACAATCAGCCCCAGCATTTT. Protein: CASSVTGTNNQPQHF.

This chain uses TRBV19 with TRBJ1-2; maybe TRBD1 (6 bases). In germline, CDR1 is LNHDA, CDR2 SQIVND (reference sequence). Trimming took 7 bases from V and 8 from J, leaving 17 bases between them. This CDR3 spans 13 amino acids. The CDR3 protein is CASTLRGALGYTF. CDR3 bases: TGTGCCAGTACCCTCCGGGGGGCATTGGGCTACACCTTC.

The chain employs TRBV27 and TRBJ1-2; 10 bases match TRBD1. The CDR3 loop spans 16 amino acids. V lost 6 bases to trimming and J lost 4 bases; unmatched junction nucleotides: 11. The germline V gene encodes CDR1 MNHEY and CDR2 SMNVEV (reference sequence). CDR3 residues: CASRERTGGRSYGYTF. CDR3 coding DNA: TGTGCCAGCAGGGAAAGGACAGGGGGAAGAAGCTATGGCTACACCTTC.

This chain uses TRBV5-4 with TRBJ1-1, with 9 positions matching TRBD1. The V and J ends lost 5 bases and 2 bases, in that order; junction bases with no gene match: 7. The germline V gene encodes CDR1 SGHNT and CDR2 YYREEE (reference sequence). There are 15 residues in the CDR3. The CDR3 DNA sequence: TGTGCCAGCAGGCCCGGGACAGGGTTAAACACTGAAGCTTTCTTT. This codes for CASRPGTGLNTEAFF.

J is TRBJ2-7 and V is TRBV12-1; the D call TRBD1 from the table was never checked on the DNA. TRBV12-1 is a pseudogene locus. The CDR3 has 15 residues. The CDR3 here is CASSLRRGSSYEQYF. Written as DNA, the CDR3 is TGTGCCAGCAGCTTACGAAGGGGGAGCTCCTACGAGCAGTACTTC.

The chain's CDR3 is CASSLDRGKGYNEQFF. The CDR3, as DNA: TGCGCCAGCAGCCTTGACAGGGGCAAGGGCTACAATGAGCAGTTCTTC. J is TRBJ2-1 and V is TRBV5-1; 8 nucleotides align to TRBD1. Per the germline V gene, CDR1 is SGHRS and CDR2 is YFSETQ. Trimming took 4 bases from V and 3 from J; bases not matched to a gene: 9. The CDR3 runs to 16 residues.

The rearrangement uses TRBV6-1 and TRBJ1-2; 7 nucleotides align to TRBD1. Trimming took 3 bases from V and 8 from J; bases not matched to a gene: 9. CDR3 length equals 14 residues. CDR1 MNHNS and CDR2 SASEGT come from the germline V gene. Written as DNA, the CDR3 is TGTGCCAGCAGTGATGAGACAGGGCTAGGGGGCTACACCTTC. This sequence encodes CASSDETGLGGYTF.

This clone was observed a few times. This chain's CDR3 is CASSGGGLAGSTDTQYF. The CDR3 DNA sequence: TGTGCCAGCAGCGGGGGGGGACTAGCGGGATCCACAGATACGCAGTATTTT. This chain uses TRBV3-1 (or the pseudogene TRBV3-2) with TRBJ2-3; 13 bases agree with TRBD2. The CDR3 runs to 17 residues. Losses at the gene ends were 5 bases for V and 2 bases for J; bases not matched to a gene: 7. The V gene's germline CDR1 is LGHDT and CDR2 YNNKEL (reference sequence).

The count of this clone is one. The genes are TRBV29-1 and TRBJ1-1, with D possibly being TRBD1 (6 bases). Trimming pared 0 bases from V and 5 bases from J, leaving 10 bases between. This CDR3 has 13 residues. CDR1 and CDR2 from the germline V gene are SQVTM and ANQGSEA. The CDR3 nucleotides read TGCAGCGTTGAAGAGGGAGGGGGTACTGAAGCTTTCTTT. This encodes CSVEEGGGTEAFF.

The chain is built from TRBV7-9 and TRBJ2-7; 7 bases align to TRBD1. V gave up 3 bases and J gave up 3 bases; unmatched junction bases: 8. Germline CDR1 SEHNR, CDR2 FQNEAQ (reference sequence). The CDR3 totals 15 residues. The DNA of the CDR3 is TGTGCCAGCAGCTTCTCCGACAGGGAAGGCTACGAGCAGTACTTC. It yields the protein CASSFSDREGYEQYF. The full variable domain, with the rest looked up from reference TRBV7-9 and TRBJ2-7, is DTGVSQNPRHKITKRGQNVTFRCDPISEHNRLYWYRQTLGQGPEFLTYFQNEAQLEKSRLLSDRFSAERPKGSFSTLEIQRTEQGDSAMYLCASSFSDREGYEQYFGPGTRLTVT.

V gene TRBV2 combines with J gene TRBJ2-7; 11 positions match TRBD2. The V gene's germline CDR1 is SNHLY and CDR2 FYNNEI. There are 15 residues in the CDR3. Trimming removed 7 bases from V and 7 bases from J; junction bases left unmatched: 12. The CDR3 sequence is CASKLSGRALMEQYV. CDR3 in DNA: TGTGCCAGCAAACTTAGCGGGAGGGCCTTAATGGAGCAGTACGTC.

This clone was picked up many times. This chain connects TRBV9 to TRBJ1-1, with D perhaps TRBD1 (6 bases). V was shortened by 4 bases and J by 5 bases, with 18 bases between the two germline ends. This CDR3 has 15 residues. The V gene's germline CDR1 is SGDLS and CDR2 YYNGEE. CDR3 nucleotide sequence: TGTGCCAGCAGCCTAGAAGGACAGAGGGGAACTGAAGCTTTCTTT. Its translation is CASSLEGQRGTEAFF.

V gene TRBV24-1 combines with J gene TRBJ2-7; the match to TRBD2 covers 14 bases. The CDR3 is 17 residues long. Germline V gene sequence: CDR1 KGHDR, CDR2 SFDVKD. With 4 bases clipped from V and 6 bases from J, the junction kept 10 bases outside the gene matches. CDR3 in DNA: TGTGCCACCAGTGAGTACCCGGGACTAGCGGGAGTAGTCGAGCAGTACGTC. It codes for CATSEYPGLAGVVEQYV.